This T cell receptor beta chain was sequenced in a study of metastatic and nonmetastatic thyroid tumors. Looking at the study overall: Repertoire comparison spanned blood and tumor or nodule tissue of malignant and benign thyroid patients. Regarding the study as a whole: TCR beta diversity was reportedly significantly higher in malignant thyroid tumors than benign nodules, in blood and tumor.

V was cut by 0 bases and J by 2 bases, with 15 bases left in between. The CDR3 totals 17 residues. Germline-derived CDR1 and CDR2 are SGHTA and FQGTGA. This clone was seen many times. Its antigen remains unknown. Until they underwent thyroid surgery, no patient had received any treatment. In the original processing: CDR3 was compared across clinicopathological groups, and the resulting differences were used to build a distant-metastasis classifier for papillary thyroid cancer. Through MiXCR, TCRdb re-clonotyped the PCR reads. For this entry, the V and J calls and clone size follow TCRdb and not the study's own pipeline. Altogether about 82,000 clones are present, roughly an eighth being singletons, with the ten largest covering over 7%.

The receptor's source is a female donor with papillary thyroid cancer or a benign thyroid nodule (not recorded which). Some clones in this sample may be carry-over from other donors' samples. The chain uses TRBV7-3 and TRBJ2-3; D possibly corresponds to TRBD1 (6 bases). The sequencing input was tumor tissue. The CDR3 is CASSLTLNRDTTDTQYF. As DNA, the CDR3 is TGTGCCAGCAGCTTAACCCTAAACAGGGATACCACAGATACGCAGTATTTT.